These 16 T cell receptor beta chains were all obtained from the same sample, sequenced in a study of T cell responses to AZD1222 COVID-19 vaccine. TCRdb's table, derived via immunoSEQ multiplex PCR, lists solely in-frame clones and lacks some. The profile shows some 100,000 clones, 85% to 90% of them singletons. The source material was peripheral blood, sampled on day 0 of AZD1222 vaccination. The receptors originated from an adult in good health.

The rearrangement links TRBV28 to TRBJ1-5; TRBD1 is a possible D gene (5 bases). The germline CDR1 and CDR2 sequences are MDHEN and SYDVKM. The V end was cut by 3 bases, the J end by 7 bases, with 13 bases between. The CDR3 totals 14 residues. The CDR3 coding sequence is TGTGCCAGCAGTTTCCTAGGGGAAGGCCAGCCCCAGCATTTT. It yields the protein CASSFLGEGQPQHF.

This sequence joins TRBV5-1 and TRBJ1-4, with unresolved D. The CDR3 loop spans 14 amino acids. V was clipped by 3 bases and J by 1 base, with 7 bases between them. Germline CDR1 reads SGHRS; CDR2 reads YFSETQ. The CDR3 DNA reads TGCGCCAGCAGCTACGGAGGAACTAATGAAAAACTGTTTTTT. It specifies CASSYGGTNEKLFF. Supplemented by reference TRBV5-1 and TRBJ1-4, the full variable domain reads KAGVTQTPRYLIKTRGQQVTLSCSPISGHRSVSWYQQTPGQGLQFLFEYFSETQRNKGNFPGRFSGRQFSNSRSEMNVSTLELGDSALYLCASSYGGTNEKLFFGSGTQLSVL.

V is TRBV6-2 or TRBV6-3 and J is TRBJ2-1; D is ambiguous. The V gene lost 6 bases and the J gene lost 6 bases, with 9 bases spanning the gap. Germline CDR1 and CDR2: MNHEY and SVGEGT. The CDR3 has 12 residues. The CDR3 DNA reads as TGTGCCAGCAGCCGTCCCCTCAATGAGCAGTTCTTC. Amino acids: CASSRPLNEQFF.

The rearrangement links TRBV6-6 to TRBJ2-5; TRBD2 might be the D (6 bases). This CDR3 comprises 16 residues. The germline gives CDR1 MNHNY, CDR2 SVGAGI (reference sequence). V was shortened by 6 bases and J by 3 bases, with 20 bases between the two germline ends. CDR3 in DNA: TGTGCCAGCAGCTTTGCCGGGAGTTATCAGAAAGAGACCCAGTACTTC. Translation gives CASSFAGSYQKETQYF.

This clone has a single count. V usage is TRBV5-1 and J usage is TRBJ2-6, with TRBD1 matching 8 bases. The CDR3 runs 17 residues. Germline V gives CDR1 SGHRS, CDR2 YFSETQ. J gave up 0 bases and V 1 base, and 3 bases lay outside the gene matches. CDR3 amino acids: CASSLQGAASGANVLTF. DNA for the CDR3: TGCGCCAGCAGCTTGCAGGGGGCAGCCTCTGGGGCCAACGTCCTGACTTTC. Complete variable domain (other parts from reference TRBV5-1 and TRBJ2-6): KAGVTQTPRYLIKTRGQQVTLSCSPISGHRSVSWYQQTPGQGLQFLFEYFSETQRNKGNFPGRFSGRQFSNSRSEMNVSTLELGDSALYLCASSLQGAASGANVLTFGAGSRLTVL.

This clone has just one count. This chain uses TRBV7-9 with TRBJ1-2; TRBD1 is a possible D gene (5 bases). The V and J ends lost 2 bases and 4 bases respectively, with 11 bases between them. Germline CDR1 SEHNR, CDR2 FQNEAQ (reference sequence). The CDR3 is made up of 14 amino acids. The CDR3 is CASSLSGFSYGYTF. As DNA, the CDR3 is TGTGCCAGCAGCTTATCAGGGTTTAGCTATGGCTACACCTTC.

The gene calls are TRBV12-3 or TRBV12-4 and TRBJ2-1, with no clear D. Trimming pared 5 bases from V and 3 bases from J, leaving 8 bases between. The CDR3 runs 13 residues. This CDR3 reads CASSPRIYNEQFF. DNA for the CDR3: TGTGCCAGCAGTCCCCGGATCTACAATGAGCAGTTCTTC.

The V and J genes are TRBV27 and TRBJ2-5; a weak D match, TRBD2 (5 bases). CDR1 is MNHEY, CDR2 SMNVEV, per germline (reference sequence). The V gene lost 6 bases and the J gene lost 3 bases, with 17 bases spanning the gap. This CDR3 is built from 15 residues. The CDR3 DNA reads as TGTGCCAGCAGAGGCGCCGCAGAGGGCGAAGAGACCCAGTACTTC. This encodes CASRGAAEGEETQYF.

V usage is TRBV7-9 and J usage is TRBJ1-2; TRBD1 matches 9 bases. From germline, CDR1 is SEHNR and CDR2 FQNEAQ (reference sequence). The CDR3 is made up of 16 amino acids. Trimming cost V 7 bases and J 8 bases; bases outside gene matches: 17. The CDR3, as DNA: TGTGCCAGCACCATCAGCGGCGTGGGACAGGGAGCAGGCTACACCTTC. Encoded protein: CASTISGVGQGAGYTF.

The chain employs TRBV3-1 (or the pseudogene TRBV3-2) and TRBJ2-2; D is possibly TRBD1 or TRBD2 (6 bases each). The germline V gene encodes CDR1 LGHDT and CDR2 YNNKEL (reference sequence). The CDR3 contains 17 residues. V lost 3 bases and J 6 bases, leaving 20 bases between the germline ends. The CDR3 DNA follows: TGTGCCAGCAGCCATAAGAGGGGGGTGACTGGCGCCGGGGAGCTGTTTTTT. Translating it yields CASSHKRGVTGAGELFF.

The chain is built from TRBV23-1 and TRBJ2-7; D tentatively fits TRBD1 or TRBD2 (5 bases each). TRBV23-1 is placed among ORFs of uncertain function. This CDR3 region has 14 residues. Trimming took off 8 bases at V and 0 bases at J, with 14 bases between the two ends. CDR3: CASGRDGSSYEQYF. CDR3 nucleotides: TGCGCCAGCGGAAGGGACGGATCCTCCTACGAGCAGTACTTC.

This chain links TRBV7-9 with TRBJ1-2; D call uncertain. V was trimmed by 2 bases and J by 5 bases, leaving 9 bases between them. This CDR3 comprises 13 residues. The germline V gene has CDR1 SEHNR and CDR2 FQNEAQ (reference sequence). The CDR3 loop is CASSLSPEYGYTF. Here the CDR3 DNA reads TGTGCCAGCAGCTTATCCCCAGAGTATGGCTACACCTTC. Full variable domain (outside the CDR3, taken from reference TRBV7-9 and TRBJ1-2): DTGVSQNPRHKITKRGQNVTFRCDPISEHNRLYWYRQTLGQGPEFLTYFQNEAQLEKSRLLSDRFSAERPKGSFSTLEIQRTEQGDSAMYLCASSLSPEYGYTFGSGTRLTVV.

CDR3 sequence: CASSGTSGSSYNEQFF. The CDR3 nucleotides are TGTGCCAGCAGCGGGACTAGCGGGAGCTCCTACAATGAGCAGTTCTTC. V and J are TRBV2 and TRBJ2-1; 14 nucleotides match TRBD2. From germline, CDR1 is SNHLY and CDR2 FYNNEI. The junction had 1 base not matched to a gene; V was cut back by 6 bases and J by 0 bases. The CDR3 contains 16 residues.

The CDR3 loop is CASSFGVGEQYF. The CDR3, as DNA: TGTGCCAGCAGCTTTGGTGTTGGCGAGCAGTACTTC. The chain has TRBV7-9 and TRBJ2-7; D unresolved. The CDR3 has 12 amino acids. V lost 3 bases and J 6 bases, leaving 9 bases between the germline ends. The germline V gene encodes CDR1 SEHNR and CDR2 FQNEAQ (reference sequence).

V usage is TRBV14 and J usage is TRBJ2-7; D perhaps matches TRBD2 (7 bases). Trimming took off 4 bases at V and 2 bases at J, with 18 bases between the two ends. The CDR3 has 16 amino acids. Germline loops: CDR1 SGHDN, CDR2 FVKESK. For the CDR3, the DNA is TGTGCCAGCAGCCGCATCTCTGGGAGGGGGGCCTACGAGCAGTACTTC. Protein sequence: CASSRISGRGAYEQYF.

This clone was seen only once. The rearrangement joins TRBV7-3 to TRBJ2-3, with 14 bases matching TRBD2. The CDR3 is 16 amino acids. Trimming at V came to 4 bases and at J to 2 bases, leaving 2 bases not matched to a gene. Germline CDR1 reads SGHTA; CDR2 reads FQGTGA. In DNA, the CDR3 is TGTGCCAGCAGCTCGGGACTAGCGGGGGCCACAGATACGCAGTATTTT. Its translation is CASSSGLAGATDTQYF.